This T cell receptor (beta chain) was recovered during a study of blood T cells in healthy people across ages. The germline V gene encodes CDR1 MNHNS and CDR2 SASEGT. V lost 3 bases, J lost 11 bases, and 10 bases lay in between. This CDR3 is 11 amino acids long. This clonotype was seen a handful of times. Primers used in a second PCR of roughly 7 to 11 cycles were a sample-barcoded 5' primer and a J-beta primer mix. TCRdb reprocessed the 5' RACE reads via MiXCR and lists one record per CDR3 protein. The sample holds hundreds of thousands of distinct CDR3 sequences; around 38% are singletons and the top ten take around 30%.

Sequencing used blood. The gene calls are TRBV6-1 and TRBJ2-5, with D possibly being TRBD2 (5 bases). This TCR came from an older man in good health. The CDR3 spells CASSDLWEQYF. The DNA of the CDR3 is TGTGCCAGCAGTGATCTGTGGGAGCAGTACTTC.